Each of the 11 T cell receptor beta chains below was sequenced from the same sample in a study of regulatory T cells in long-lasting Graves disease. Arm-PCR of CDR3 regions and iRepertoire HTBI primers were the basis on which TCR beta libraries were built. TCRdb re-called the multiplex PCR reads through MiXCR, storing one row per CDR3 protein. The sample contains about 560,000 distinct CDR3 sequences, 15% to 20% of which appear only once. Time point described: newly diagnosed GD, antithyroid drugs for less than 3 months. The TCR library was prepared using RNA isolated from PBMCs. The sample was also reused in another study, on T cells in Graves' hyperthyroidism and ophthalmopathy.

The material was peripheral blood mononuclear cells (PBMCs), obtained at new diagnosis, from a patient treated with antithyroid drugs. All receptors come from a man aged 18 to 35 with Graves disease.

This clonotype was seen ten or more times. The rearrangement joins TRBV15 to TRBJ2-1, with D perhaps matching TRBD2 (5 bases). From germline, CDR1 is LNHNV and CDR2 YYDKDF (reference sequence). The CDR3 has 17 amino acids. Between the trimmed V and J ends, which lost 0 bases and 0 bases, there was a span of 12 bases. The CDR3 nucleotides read TGTGCCACCAGCAGAGATTTGACGGGAAGCTCCTACAATGAGCAGTTCTTC. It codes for CATSRDLTGSSYNEQFF. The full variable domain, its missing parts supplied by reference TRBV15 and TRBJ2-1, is DAMVIQNPRYQVTQFGKPVTLSCSQTLNHNVMYWYQQKSSQAPKLLFHYYDKDFNNEADTPDNFQSRRPNTSFCFLDIRSPGLGDTAMYLCATSRDLTGSSYNEQFFGPGTRLTVL.

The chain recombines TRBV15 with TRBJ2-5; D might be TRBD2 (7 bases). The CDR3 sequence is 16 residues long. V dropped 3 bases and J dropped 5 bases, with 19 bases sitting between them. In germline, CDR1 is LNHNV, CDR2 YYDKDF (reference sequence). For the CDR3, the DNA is TGTGCCACCAGCAGGGCCGGGGGAGGGACATGGGAGACCCAGTACTTC. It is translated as CATSRAGGGTWETQYF.

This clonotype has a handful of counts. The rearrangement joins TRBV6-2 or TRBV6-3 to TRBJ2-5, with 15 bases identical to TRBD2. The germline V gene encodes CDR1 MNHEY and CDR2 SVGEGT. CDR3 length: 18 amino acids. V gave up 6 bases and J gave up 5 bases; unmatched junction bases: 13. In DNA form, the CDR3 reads TGTGCCAGCAGACCCGGACTAGCGGGAGGGCCAGTCCGGGAGACCCAGTACTTC. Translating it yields CASRPGLAGGPVRETQYF.

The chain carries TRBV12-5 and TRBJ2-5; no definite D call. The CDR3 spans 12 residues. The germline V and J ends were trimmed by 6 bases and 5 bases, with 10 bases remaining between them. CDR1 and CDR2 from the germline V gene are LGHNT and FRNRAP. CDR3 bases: TGTGCTAGTGGCCTCGTGGTGGAGACCCAGTACTTC. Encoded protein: CASGLVVETQYF.

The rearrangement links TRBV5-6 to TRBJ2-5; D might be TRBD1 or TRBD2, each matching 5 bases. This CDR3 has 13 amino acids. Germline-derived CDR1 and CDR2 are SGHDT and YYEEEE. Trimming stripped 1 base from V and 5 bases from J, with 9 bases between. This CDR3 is CASSLSGAETQYF. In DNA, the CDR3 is TGTGCCAGCAGCTTGTCCGGGGCGGAGACCCAGTACTTC.

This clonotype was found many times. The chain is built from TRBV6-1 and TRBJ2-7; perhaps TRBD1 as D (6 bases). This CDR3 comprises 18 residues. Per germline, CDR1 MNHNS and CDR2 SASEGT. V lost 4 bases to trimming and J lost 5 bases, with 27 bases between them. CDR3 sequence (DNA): TGTGCCAGCAGTGCGCCGGATACAGGGCCCGCTAATCTCGACGAGCAGTACTTC. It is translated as CASSAPDTGPANLDEQYF.

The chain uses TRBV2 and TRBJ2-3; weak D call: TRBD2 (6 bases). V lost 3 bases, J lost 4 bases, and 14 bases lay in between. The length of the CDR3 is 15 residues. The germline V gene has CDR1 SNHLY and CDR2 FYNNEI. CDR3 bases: TGTGCCAGCAGTGATGGGGGGTTGGGAGCAGATACGCAGTATTTT. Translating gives CASSDGGLGADTQYF.

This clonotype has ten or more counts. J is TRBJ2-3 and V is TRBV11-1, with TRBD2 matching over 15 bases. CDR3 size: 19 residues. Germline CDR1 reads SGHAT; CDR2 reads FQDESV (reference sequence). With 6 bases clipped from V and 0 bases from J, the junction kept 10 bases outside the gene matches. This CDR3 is CASRNPKGTSGGSTDTQYF. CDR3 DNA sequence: TGTGCCAGCAGGAACCCGAAGGGGACTAGCGGGGGGAGCACAGATACGCAGTATTTT.

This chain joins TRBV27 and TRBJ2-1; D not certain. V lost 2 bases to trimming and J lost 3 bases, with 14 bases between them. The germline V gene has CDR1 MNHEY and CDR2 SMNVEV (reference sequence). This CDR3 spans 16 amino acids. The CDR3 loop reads CASSLGPPIGYNEQFF. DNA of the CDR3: TGTGCCAGCAGTTTAGGTCCACCCATAGGCTACAATGAGCAGTTCTTC.

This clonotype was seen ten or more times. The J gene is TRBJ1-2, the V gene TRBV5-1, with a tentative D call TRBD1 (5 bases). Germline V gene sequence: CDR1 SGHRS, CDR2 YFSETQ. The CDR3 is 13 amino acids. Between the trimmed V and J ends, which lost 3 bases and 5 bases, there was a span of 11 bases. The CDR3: CASSSDSTYGYTF. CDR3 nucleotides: TGCGCCAGCAGCTCCGACAGCACGTATGGCTACACCTTC.

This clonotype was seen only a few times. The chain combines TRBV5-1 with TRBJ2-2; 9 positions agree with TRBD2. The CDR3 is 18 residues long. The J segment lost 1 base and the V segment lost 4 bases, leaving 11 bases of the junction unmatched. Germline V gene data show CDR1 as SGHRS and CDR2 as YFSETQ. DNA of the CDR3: TGCGCCAGCAGCCTTCTCCCTCTAGCGGGGCAGAACACCGGGGAGCTGTTTTTT. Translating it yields CASSLLPLAGQNTGELFF.